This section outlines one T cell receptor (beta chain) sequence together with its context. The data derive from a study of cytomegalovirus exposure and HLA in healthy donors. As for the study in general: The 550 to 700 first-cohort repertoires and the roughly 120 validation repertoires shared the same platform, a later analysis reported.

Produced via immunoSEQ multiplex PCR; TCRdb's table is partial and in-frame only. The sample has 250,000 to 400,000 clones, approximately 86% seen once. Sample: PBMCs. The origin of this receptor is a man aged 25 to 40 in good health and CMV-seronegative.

The CDR3 DNA reads as TGCGCCAGCAGCTTGGCCCTCCAGGGGTCTGGAAACACCATATATTTT. Its protein product is CASSLALQGSGNTIYF. The V and J genes are TRBV5-1 and TRBJ1-3, with D possibly matching TRBD1 (6 bases). Trimming shortened V by 0 bases and J by 1 base, and 11 bases separated the two germline ends. Germline-derived CDR1 and CDR2 are SGHRS and YFSETQ. This CDR3 is 16 amino acids long. The full variable domain, in which reference TRBV5-1 and TRBJ1-3 provide the parts outside the CDR3, is KAGVTQTPRYLIKTRGQQVTLSCSPISGHRSVSWYQQTPGQGLQFLFEYFSETQRNKGNFPGRFSGRQFSNSRSEMNVSTLELGDSALYLCASSLALQGSGNTIYFGEGSWLTVV.